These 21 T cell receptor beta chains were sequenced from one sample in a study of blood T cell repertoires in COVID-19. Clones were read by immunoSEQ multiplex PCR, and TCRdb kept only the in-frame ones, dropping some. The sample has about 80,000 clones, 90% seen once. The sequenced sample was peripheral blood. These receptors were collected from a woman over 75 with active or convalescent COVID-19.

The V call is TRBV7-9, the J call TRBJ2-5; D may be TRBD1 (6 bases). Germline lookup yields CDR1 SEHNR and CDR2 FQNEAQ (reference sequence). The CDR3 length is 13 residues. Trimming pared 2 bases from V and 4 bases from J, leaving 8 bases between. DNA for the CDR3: TGTGCCAGCAGCTTAAAAGGGGGAGAGACCCAGTACTTC. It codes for CASSLKGGETQYF.

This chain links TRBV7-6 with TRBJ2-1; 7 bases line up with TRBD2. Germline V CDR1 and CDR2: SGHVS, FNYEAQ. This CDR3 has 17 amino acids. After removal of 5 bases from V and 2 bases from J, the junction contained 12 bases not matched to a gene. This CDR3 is CASSPLSSGSTYNEQFF. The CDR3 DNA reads TGTGCCAGCAGCCCTCTTTCTAGCGGTAGTACCTACAATGAGCAGTTCTTC.

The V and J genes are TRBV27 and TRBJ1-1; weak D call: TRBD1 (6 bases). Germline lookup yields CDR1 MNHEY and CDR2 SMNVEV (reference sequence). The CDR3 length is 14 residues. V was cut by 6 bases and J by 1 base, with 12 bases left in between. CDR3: CASRVWGRNTEAFF. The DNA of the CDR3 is TGTGCCAGCAGGGTCTGGGGGCGGAACACTGAAGCTTTCTTT.

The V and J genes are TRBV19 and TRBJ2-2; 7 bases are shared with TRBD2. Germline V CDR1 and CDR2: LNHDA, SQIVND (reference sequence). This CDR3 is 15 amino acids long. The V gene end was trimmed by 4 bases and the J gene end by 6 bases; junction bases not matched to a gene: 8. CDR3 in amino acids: CASSTLDRGAGELFF. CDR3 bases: TGTGCCAGTAGTACACTCGACCGGGGGGCCGGGGAGCTGTTTTTT.

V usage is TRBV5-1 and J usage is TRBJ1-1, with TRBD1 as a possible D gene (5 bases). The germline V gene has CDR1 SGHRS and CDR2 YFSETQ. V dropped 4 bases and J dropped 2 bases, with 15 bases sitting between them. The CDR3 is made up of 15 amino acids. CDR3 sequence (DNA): TGCGCCAGCAGCCCGCGCACGGGGGGAAACACTGAAGCTTTCTTT. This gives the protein CASSPRTGGNTEAFF.

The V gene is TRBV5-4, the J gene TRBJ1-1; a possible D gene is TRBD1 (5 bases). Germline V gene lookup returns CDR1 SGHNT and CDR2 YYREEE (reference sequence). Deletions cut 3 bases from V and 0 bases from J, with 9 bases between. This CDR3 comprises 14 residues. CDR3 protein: CASSWGLLNTEAFF. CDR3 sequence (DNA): TGTGCCAGCAGCTGGGGACTGCTGAACACTGAAGCTTTCTTT.

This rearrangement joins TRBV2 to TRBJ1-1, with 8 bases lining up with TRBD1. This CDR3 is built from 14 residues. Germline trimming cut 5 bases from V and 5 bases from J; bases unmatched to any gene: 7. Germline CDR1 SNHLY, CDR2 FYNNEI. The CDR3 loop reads CASSFGTGGTEAFF. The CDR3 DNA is TGTGCCAGCAGTTTCGGAACAGGGGGAACTGAAGCTTTCTTT.

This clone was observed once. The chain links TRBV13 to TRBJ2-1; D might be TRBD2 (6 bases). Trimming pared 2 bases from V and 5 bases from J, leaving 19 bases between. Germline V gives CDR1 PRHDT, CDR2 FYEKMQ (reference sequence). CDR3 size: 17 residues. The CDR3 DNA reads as TGTGCCAGCAGCTTAAGTATCCGGGCTAGCGAACACAATGAGCAGTTCTTC. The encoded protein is CASSLSIRASEHNEQFF.

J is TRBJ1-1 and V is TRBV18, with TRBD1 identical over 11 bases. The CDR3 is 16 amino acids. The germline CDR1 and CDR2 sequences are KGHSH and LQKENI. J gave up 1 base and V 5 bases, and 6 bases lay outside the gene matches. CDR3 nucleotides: TGTGCCAGCTCAGAGAGGACAGGGGGCCGGAACACTGAAGCTTTCTTT. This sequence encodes CASSERTGGRNTEAFF.

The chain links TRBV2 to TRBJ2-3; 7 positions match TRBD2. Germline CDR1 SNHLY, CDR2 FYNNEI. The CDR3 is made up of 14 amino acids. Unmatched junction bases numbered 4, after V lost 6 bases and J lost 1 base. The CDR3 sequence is CASRRAGGTDTQYF. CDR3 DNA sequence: TGTGCCAGCAGGCGGGCGGGAGGCACAGATACGCAGTATTTT.

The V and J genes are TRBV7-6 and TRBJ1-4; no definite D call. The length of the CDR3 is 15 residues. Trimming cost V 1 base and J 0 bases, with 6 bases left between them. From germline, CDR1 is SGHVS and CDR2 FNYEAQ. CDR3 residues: CASSLEPATNEKLFF. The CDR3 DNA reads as TGTGCCAGCAGCTTAGAGCCGGCAACTAATGAAAAACTGTTTTTT.

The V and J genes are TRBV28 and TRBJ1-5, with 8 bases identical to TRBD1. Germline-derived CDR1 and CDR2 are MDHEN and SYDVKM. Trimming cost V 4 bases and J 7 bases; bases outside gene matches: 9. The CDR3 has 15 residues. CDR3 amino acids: CASSSGQGVRQPQHF. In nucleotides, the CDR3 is TGTGCCAGCAGTTCAGGACAGGGCGTAAGACAGCCCCAGCATTTT.

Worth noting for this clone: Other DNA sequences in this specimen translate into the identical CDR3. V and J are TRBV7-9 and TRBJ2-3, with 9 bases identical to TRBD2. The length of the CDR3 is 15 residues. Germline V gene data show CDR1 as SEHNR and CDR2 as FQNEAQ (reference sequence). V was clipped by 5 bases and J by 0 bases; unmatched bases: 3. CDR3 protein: CASSTTSGSTDTQYF. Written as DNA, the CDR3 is TGTGCCAGCAGCACCACTAGCGGGAGCACAGATACGCAGTATTTT.

CDR3: CASSVSGKVDTEAFF. The CDR3 region has the DNA TGTGCCAGCAGTGTCTCAGGGAAGGTGGACACTGAAGCTTTCTTT. This chain uses TRBV2 with TRBJ1-1, with D perhaps matching TRBD1 (5 bases). The CDR3 length is 15 residues. CDR1 is SNHLY, CDR2 FYNNEI, per germline. V lost 4 bases and J 3 bases, leaving 15 bases between the germline ends.

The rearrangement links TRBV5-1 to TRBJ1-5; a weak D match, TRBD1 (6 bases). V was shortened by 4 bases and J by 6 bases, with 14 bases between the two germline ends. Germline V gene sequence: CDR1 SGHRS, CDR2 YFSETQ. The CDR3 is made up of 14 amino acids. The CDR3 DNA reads TGCGCCAGCAGCCCGACAGGAGGAGGTCAGCCCCAGCATTTT. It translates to CASSPTGGGQPQHF.

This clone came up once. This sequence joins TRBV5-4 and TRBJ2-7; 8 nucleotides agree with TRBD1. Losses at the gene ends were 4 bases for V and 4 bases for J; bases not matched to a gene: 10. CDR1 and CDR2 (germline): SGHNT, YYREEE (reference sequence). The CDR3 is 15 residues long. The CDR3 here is CASSPSSRGLYEQYF. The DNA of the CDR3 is TGTGCCAGCAGCCCCTCGTCCAGGGGGCTTTACGAGCAGTACTTC.

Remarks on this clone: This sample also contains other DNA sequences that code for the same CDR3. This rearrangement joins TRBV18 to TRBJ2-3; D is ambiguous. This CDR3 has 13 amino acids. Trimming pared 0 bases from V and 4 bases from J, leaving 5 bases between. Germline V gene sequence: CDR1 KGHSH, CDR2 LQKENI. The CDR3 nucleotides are TGTGCCAGCTCACCACCCAGCGCAGATACGCAGTATTTT. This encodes CASSPPSADTQYF.

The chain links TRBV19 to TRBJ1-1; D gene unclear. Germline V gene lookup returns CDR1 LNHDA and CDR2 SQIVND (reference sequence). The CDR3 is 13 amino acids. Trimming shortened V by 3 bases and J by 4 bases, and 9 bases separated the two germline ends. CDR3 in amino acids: CASSMSVVTEAFF. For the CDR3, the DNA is TGTGCCAGTAGTATGAGCGTAGTCACTGAAGCTTTCTTT. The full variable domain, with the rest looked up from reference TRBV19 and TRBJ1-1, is DGGITQSPKYLFRKEGQNVTLSCEQNLNHDAMYWYRQDPGQGLRLIYYSQIVNDFQKGDIAEGYSVSREKKESFPLTVTSAQKNPTAFYLCASSMSVVTEAFFGQGTRLTVV.

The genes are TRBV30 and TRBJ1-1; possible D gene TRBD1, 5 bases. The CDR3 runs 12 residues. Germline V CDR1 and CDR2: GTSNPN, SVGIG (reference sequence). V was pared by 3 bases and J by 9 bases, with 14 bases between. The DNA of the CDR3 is TGTGCCTGGAGGGATGGGACTAAAAAAGCTTTCTTT. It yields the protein CAWRDGTKKAFF.

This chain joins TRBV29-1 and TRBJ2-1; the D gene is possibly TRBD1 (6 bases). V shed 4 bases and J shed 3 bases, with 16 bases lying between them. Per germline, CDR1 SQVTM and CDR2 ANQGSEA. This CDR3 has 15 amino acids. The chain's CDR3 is CSVAPRDRLYNEQFF. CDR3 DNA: TGCAGCGTTGCCCCCCGTGACAGGCTCTACAATGAGCAGTTCTTC.

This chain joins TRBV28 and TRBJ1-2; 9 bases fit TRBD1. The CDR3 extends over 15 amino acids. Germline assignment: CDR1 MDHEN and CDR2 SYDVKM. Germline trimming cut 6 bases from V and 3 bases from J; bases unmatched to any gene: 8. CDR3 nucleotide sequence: TGTGCCAGCAGCCCCCGGGACAGGGCTTACTATGGCTACACCTTC. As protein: CASSPRDRAYYGYTF.